This record looks at one T cell receptor beta chain sequence and its context. These data originate in a study of blood T cell repertoires in COVID-19. Study-level background: COVID-19 samples collected from the United States, Italy and Spain covered acute and convalescent phases.

In the original processing: Reference gene primer amplification in the assay estimated nucleated cell counts. The method was immunoSEQ multiplex PCR; TCRdb's version includes in-frame clones alone and lacks a portion of them. V and J calls and clone size are given by that table; D and trimming were obtained from the DNA. Of roughly 76,000 clones listed, about 89% were seen once; the top ten hold about 14%. The germline V gene encodes CDR1 SGHRS and CDR2 YFSETQ. Deletions cut 4 bases from V and 0 bases from J, with 14 bases between. The CDR3 length is 15 residues. The rearrangement links TRBV5-1 to TRBJ2-7, with D maybe TRBD1 (6 bases). The clonotype comes from a man in his 70s with active or convalescent COVID-19. Specimen: peripheral blood. The CDR3 nucleotides are TGCGCCAGCAGCCACGGACAGTCTAGCTCCTACGAGCAGTACTTC. Encoded protein: CASSHGQSSSYEQYF.